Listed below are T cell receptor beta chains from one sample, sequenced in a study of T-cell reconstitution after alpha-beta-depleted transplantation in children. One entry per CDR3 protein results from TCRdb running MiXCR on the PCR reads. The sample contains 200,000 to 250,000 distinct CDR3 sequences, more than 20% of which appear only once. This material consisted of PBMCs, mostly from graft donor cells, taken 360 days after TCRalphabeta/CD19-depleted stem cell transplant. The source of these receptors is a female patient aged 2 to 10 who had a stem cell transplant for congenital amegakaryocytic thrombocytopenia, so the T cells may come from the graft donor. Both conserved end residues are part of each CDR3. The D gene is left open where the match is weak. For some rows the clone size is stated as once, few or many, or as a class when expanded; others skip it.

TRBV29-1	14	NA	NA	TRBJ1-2	TGCAGCGTTGAATCCAGGGGTTTCGGCTATGGCTACACCTTC	CSVESRGFGYGYTF
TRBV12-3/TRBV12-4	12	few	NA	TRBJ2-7	TGTGCCAGCAGTCCCCTCCCTTCCGAGCAGTACTTC	CASSPLPSEQYF
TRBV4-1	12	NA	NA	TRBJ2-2	TGCGCCAGCAGCCCGATTGGCGGGGAGCTGTTTTTT	CASSPIGGELFF
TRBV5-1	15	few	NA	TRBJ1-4	TGCGCCAGCAGCTTTCGAGGTCAGGCTAATGAAAAACTGTTTTTT	CASSFRGQANEKLFF
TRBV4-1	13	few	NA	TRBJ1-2	TGCGCCAGCAGCCGCCTGGGGGTAGGTGGCTACACCTTC	CASSRLGVGGYTF
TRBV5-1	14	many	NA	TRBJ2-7	TGCGCCAGCAGCTTGGACAGGGACCCCTACGAGCAGTACTTC	CASSLDRDPYEQYF
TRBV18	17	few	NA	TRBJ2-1	TGTGCCAGCTCACCACCGGTGTACAGGAGGCACGGCAATGAGCAGTTCTTC	CASSPPVYRRHGNEQFF
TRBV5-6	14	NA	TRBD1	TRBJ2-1	TGTGCCATACAAACAGGGGACGCGTACAATGAGCAGTTCTTC	CAIQTGDAYNEQFF
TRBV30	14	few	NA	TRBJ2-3	TGTGCCTGGAGAGCGGGACATAGCACAGATACGCAGTATTTT	CAWRAGHSTDTQYF
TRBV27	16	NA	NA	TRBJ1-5	TGTGCCAGCACATCCCCGGACTTGAGAGGCAATCAGCCCCAGCATTTT	CASTSPDLRGNQPQHF
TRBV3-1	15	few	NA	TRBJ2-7	TGTGCCAGCAGCCAAGACCGGGGAACATTCTACGAGCAGTACTTC	CASSQDRGTFYEQYF
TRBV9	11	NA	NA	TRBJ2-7	TGTGCCAGCAGCGTCGGTGAGGAGCAGTACTTC	CASSVGEEQYF
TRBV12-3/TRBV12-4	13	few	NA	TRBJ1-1	TGTGCCAGCAGTTTGGAGGGATCCAGGGAGCCTTTCTTT	CASSLEGSREPFF
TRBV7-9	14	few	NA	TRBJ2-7	TGTGCCAGCAGCTTACACGGGAACTCCTACGAGCAGTACTTC	CASSLHGNSYEQYF
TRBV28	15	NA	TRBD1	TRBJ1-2	TGTGCCAGCAGTTCGATAGGGGGCGTCAGCTATGGCTACACCTTC	CASSSIGGVSYGYTF
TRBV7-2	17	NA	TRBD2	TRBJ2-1	TGTGCCAGCAGCTTCGTTGTCCGGGGGGGCTTATACAATGAGCAGTTCTTC	CASSFVVRGGLYNEQFF
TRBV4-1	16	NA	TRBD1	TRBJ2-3	TGCGCCAGCAGCCAAGTAGGGGCAGGGGGAATAGATACGCAGTATTTT	CASSQVGAGGIDTQYF
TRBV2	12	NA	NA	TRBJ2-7	TGTGCCAGCTCTCCGGAGCACTACGAGCAGTACTTC	CASSPEHYEQYF
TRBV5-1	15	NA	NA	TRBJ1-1	TGCGCCAGCAGCTTGTCTCGCCAGGGGAGTACTGAAGCTTTCTTT	CASSLSRQGSTEAFF
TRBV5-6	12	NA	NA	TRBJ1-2	TGTGCCAGCAGCTTAGATGACTATGGCTACACCTTC	CASSLDDYGYTF
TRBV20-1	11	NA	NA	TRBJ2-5	TGCAGTGGTGGCCGGCAAGAGACCCAGTACTTC	CSGGRQETQYF
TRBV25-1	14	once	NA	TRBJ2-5	TGTGCCAGCAGTGAAGGGGTCAAGAAAGGGACCCAGTACTTC	CASSEGVKKGTQYF
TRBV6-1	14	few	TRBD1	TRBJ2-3	TGTGCCAGCAAGAGACAGGGGATCCCAGATACGCAGTATTTT	CASKRQGIPDTQYF
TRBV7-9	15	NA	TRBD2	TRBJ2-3	TGTGCCAGCAGCTCGGGACTAGCGGGATCAGATACGCAGTATTTT	CASSSGLAGSDTQYF
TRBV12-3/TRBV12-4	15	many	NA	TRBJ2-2	TGTGCCAGCAGTTTCTCCCAGGGCGAGGCCGGGGAGCTGTTTTTT	CASSFSQGEAGELFF
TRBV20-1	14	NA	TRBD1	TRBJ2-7	TGCAGTGCCACCTACAGGGGGGTCGGCTACGAGCAGTACTTC	CSATYRGVGYEQYF
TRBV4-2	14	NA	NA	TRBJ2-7	TGTGCCAGCAGCCAAGACAGGAGGGACTACGAGCAGTACTTC	CASSQDRRDYEQYF
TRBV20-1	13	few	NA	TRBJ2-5	TGCAGTGCTAGAGATCCGGGCGAAGAGACCCAGTACTTC	CSARDPGEETQYF
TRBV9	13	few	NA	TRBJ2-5	TGTGCCAGCAGCGGTACTAGGGAAGAGACCCAGTACTTC	CASSGTREETQYF
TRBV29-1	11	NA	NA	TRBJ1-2	TGCAGCGTGGACCAGGGTCATGGCTACACCTTC	CSVDQGHGYTF
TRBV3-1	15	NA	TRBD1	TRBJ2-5	TGTGCCAGCAGCCAGGGACAGGGTGTGGAGGAGACCCAGTACTTC	CASSQGQGVEETQYF
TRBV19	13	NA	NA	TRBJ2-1	TGTGCCAGTAGTATGCGGGAATACAATGAGCAGTTCTTC	CASSMREYNEQFF
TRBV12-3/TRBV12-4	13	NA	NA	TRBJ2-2	TGTGCCAGCAGTTTGGATGGCACCGGGGAGCTGTTTTTT	CASSLDGTGELFF
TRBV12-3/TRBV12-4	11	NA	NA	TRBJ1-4	TGTGCCAGCAAAGTTTCGGGAAAACTGTTTTTT	CASKVSGKLFF
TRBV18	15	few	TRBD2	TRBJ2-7	TGTGCCAGCTCACTCTTAGCGGGACCCTCCTACGAGCAGTACTTC	CASSLLAGPSYEQYF
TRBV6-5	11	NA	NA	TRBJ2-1	TGTGCCACCAAACAGGGAGCTGAGCAGTTCTTC	CATKQGAEQFF
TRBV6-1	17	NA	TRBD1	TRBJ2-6	TGTGCCAGCGCCGCCGGGACAGGGGCCTCTGGGGCCAACGTCCTGACTTTC	CASAAGTGASGANVLTF
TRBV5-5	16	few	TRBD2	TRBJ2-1	TGTGCCAGCAGCGGGCTAGCGGGAGGGCCCTACAATGAGCAGTTCTTC	CASSGLAGGPYNEQFF